These T cell receptor beta chains were read from a single sample in a study of PD-L1 blockade in urothelial cancer. Clones were sequenced by immunoSEQ multiplex PCR, and TCRdb holds only the in-frame ones, with some missing. The repertoire includes 120,000 or so clones, about 84% of them detected once, and roughly 2.3% sits in the top ten. The sample was PBMCs, taken around atezolizumab (anti-PD-L1) treatment. The receptors come from a man aged 45-60 years with urothelial cancer. The CDR3 runs from the conserved cysteine through the conserved F or W. D genes are given only for firm matches. Some rows mark clone size as missing; the rest say once, few, many or name a class of expanded clone.

clone size,D gene,J gene,V gene,CDR3 protein,CDR3 DNA
.,.,TRBJ2-2,TRBV5-4,CASSLIKFGGLGTGELFF,TGTGCCAGCAGCTTGATAAAGTTCGGGGGGCTAGGCACCGGGGAGCTGTTTTTT
.,.,TRBJ1-5,TRBV5-4,CASSRQDGNQPQHF,TGTGCCAGCTCACGACAGGACGGCAATCAGCCCCAGCATTTT
.,TRBD2,TRBJ2-5,TRBV28,CASSLTSGQETQYF,TGTGCCAGCAGTTTAACTAGCGGCCAAGAGACCCAGTACTTC
few,.,TRBJ1-2,TRBV5-1,CASSFGSGWNYGYTF,TGCGCCAGCAGCTTCGGTTCAGGGTGGAACTATGGCTACACCTTC
.,.,TRBJ2-7,TRBV7-8,CASSLALGYEQYF,TGTGCCAGCAGCTTAGCCCTCGGCTACGAGCAGTACTTC
.,TRBD2,TRBJ2-7,TRBV19,CASSISGRFFYEQYF,TGTGCCAGTAGTATTAGCGGGAGGTTCTTCTACGAGCAGTACTTC
.,TRBD1,TRBJ2-3,TRBV28,CASNQGGTDTQYF,TGTGCCAGCAATCAGGGGGGCACAGATACGCAGTATTTT
.,.,TRBJ2-1,TRBV7-2,CASSLLAIEQFF,TGTGCCAGCAGCTTACTAGCGATTGAGCAGTTCTTC
.,TRBD2,TRBJ2-5,TRBV7-3,CASSLHAGGFETQYF,TGTGCCAGCAGCTTACACGCGGGAGGCTTTGAGACCCAGTACTTC
.,TRBD1,TRBJ2-2,TRBV2,CASSEVARYGREPDRANTGELFF,TGTGCCAGCAGTGAAGTGGCGAGGTATGGTCGTGAGCCAGACAGGGCGAACACCGGGGAGCTGTTTTTT
.,TRBD2,TRBJ2-7,TRBV10-3,CAISALAGDGEQYF,TGTGCCATCAGTGCGCTAGCGGGAGATGGCGAGCAGTACTTC
.,TRBD1,TRBJ1-2,TRBV10-2,CASSQPDRGRAGYTF,TGCGCCAGCAGTCAACCAGACAGGGGGCGAGCTGGCTACACCTTC
.,.,TRBJ2-1,TRBV11-2,CASSPRSRRALYNEQFF,TGTGCCAGCAGCCCCCGAAGCCGCAGGGCTCTCTACAATGAGCAGTTCTTC
once,.,TRBJ2-7,TRBV7-9,CASSLVVAVSEQYF,TGTGCCAGCAGCTTGGTGGTAGCGGTGAGCGAGCAGTACTTC
once,TRBD1,TRBJ2-5,TRBV7-3,CASSYGTGRETQYF,TGTGCCAGCAGTTATGGGACAGGGAGGGAGACCCAGTACTTC
.,TRBD2,TRBJ2-1,TRBV11-2,CASSQLAGADYNEQFF,TGTGCCAGCAGCCAACTAGCGGGAGCCGACTACAATGAGCAGTTCTTC
.,TRBD1,TRBJ1-6,TRBV19,CASSPGQAVNSPLHF,TGTGCCAGTAGTCCGGGACAGGCCGTAAATTCACCCCTCCACTTT
.,.,TRBJ1-5,TRBV27,CASSPRWGGDQPQHF,TGTGCCAGCAGTCCCCGCTGGGGCGGGGATCAGCCCCAGCATTTT
.,TRBD1,TRBJ2-1,TRBV7-6,CASSSGTAKNNEQFF,TGTGCCAGCAGCTCCGGGACAGCGAAAAACAATGAGCAGTTCTTC
.,TRBD2,TRBJ2-2,TRBV11-2,CASSPGTSAFGELFF,TGTGCCAGCAGCCCGGGGACTAGCGCGTTTGGGGAGCTGTTTTTT
.,.,TRBJ2-5,TRBV29-1,CSVQGLGETQYF,TGCAGCGTTCAGGGCCTAGGCGAGACCCAGTACTTC
.,.,TRBJ2-3,TRBV25-1,CASSEHGSADTQYF,TGTGCCAGCAGTGAACACGGGAGTGCAGATACGCAGTATTTT
few,.,TRBJ2-1,TRBV18,CASSPIEGQFF,TGTGCCAGCTCACCTATTGAGGGGCAGTTCTTC
.,TRBD2,TRBJ2-1,TRBV27,CASRLTSGSNNEQFF,TGTGCCAGCAGACTGACTAGCGGGAGCAACAATGAGCAGTTCTTC
.,TRBD1,TRBJ1-1,TRBV5-4,CASSIRTGGKRGTEAFF,TGTGCCAGCAGCATACGGACAGGGGGTAAAAGGGGTACTGAAGCTTTCTTT
.,.,TRBJ1-6,TRBV6-4,CASSAGGVNSPLHF,TGTGCCAGCAGTGCGGGTGGAGTGAATTCACCCCTCCACTTT
.,.,TRBJ1-2,TRBV6-5,CASSPAPLGYTF,TGTGCCAGCAGCCCCGCCCCACTCGGCTACACCTTC
once,TRBD1,TRBJ1-4,TRBV7-9,CASSPSGPGTVDEKLFF,TGTGCCAGCAGCCCATCCGGCCCCGGGACAGTCGATGAAAAACTGTTTTTT
.,.,TRBJ1-5,TRBV28,CASSLGQNNQPQHF,TGTGCCAGCAGTTTGGGGCAGAACAATCAGCCCCAGCATTTT
.,.,TRBJ1-2,TRBV7-6,CASSPLGGNYGYTF,TGTGCCAGCAGCCCCCTCGGAGGCAACTATGGCTACACCTTC
.,.,TRBJ2-5,TRBV10-2,CASRNLATQETQYF,TGCGCCAGCAGGAACCTAGCAACACAAGAGACCCAGTACTTC
.,TRBD2,TRBJ2-1,TRBV5-1,CASSGSSGRDSYNEQFF,TGCGCCAGCAGCGGGTCTAGCGGGAGGGATTCCTACAATGAGCAGTTCTTC
.,TRBD1,TRBJ1-4,TRBV27,CASSSTPTGSFEKLFF,TGTGCCAGCAGTTCTACTCCGACAGGGAGTTTCGAAAAACTGTTTTTT
.,.,TRBJ1-2,TRBV7-9,CASSLIGQGSYGYTF,TGTGCCAGCAGCTTAATCGGTCAGGGTTCGTATGGCTACACCTTC
.,TRBD1,TRBJ2-6,TRBV11-1,CASSLGQGAGANVLTF,TGTGCCAGCAGCTTGGGACAGGGTGCTGGGGCCAACGTCCTGACTTTC
.,TRBD2,TRBJ2-3,TRBV6-5,CASSYSAGVQDTQYF,TGTGCCAGCAGTTACTCAGCGGGAGTACAAGATACGCAGTATTTT
.,TRBD2,TRBJ2-5,TRBV9,CASTRTAGGPRETQYF,TGTGCCAGCACGCGGACGGCGGGAGGGCCTAGGGAGACCCAGTACTTC
.,.,TRBJ1-4,TRBV19,CASSWGLGNEKLFF,TGTGCCAGTAGTTGGGGGCTCGGTAATGAAAAACTGTTTTTT
few,TRBD2,TRBJ2-2,TRBV5-1,CASRRLAVTNTGELFF,TGCGCCAGCAGAAGGCTAGCGGTGACGAACACCGGGGAGCTGTTTTTT
once,.,TRBJ1-5,TRBV28,CASSYNQPQHF,TGTGCCAGCAGCTACAATCAGCCCCAGCATTTT
.,TRBD1,TRBJ2-7,TRBV15,CATSRDMGTGGFGQYF,TGTGCCACCAGCAGAGATATGGGGACAGGGGGCTTCGGGCAGTACTTC
.,.,TRBJ1-2,TRBV5-1,CASSLDYVVGYTF,TGCGCCAGCAGCTTGGACTACGTCGTGGGCTACACCTTC
.,TRBD1,TRBJ1-1,TRBV5-5,CASSLEDRGWVNTEAFF,TGTGCCAGCAGCTTGGAGGACAGGGGGTGGGTGAACACTGAAGCTTTCTTT
.,TRBD2,TRBJ2-3,TRBV7-9,CASSSRASGDTDTQYF,TGTGCCAGCAGCTCCAGGGCTAGCGGAGACACAGATACGCAGTATTTT
.,TRBD1,TRBJ1-3,TRBV10-3,CAGGKTGNTIYF,TGTGCCGGGGGCAAGACAGGGAACACCATATATTTT
.,TRBD1,TRBJ2-5,TRBV30,CACPLGTGGQETQYF,TGTGCTTGTCCGCTCGGGACAGGGGGACAAGAGACCCAGTACTTC
.,.,TRBJ2-7,TRBV6-1,CASSEARATTRGYEQYF,TGTGCCAGCAGTGAAGCCCGGGCAACTACGAGGGGGTACGAGCAGTACTTC
few,TRBD1,TRBJ1-2,TRBV28,CASFSPLWGADRERGYGYTF,TGTGCCAGCTTTTCCCCGCTGTGGGGCGCGGACAGGGAGCGCGGCTATGGCTACACCTTC
.,TRBD1,TRBJ2-7,TRBV5-8,CASSSNRGPGQYF,TGTGCCAGCAGCTCGAACAGGGGACCGGGGCAGTACTTC
.,.,TRBJ2-1,TRBV27,CASSLSVQTSPSYNEQFF,TGTGCCAGCAGTTTATCGGTCCAAACTAGCCCCTCCTACAATGAGCAGTTCTTC
.,.,TRBJ1-2,TRBV14,CASRGLNYGYTF,TGTGCCAGCCGGGGTCTTAACTATGGCTACACCTTC
.,.,TRBJ2-2,TRBV4-1,CASSRGVGDTGELFF,TGCGCCAGCAGCCGGGGCGTAGGGGACACCGGGGAGCTGTTTTTT
.,.,TRBJ1-1,TRBV30,CAWTLQVNTEAFF,TGTGCCTGGACCCTACAGGTGAACACTGAAGCTTTCTTT